One and the same sample provided the 16 T cell receptor beta chains below, sequenced in a study of blood T cells in healthy people across ages. A second PCR, run for roughly 7 to 12 cycles, used a sample-barcoded 5' primer plus a J-beta primer mix. Each CDR3 protein gets one entry after TCRdb re-called the 5' RACE reads with MiXCR. This sample has over a million distinct CDR3 sequences, with 40% to 45% found just once. The sample comprised blood. All receptors derive from a woman aged 55 to 70 in good health.

The chain uses TRBV29-1 and TRBJ2-5; D tentatively reads TRBD1 or TRBD2 (5 bases each). Germline V gene data show CDR1 as SQVTM and CDR2 as ANQGSEA. This CDR3 is 14 amino acids long. With 4 bases removed from V and 11 bases from J, the gap between germline ends came to 23 bases. The chain's CDR3 is CSVGGTADLYKQYF. DNA of the CDR3: TGCAGCGTTGGGGGGACGGCGGACCTCTACAAGCAGTACTTC.

The chain joins TRBV6-2 or TRBV6-3 to TRBJ2-3, with a weak D call TRBD2 (5 bases). The CDR3 is 14 amino acids. CDR1 is MNHEY, CDR2 SVGEGT, per germline. Trimming cost V 5 bases and J 4 bases, with 13 bases left between them. The CDR3 DNA reads TGTGCCAGCAGTAACCGCGGGTTCTCAGATACGCAGTATTTT. Translation gives CASSNRGFSDTQYF.

The sample holds a few counts of this clonotype. The chain joins TRBV7-2 to TRBJ2-1, with D unclear. CDR3 length equals 14 residues. Looked up from germline, CDR1 is SGHTA and CDR2 is FQGNSA. The V gene lost 1 base and the J gene lost 8 bases, with 12 bases spanning the gap. CDR3 in amino acids: CASSLDWGADEQFF. CDR3 bases: TGTGCCAGCAGCTTAGACTGGGGTGCGGATGAGCAGTTCTTC.

This clonotype was observed a few times. The chain carries TRBV7-8 and TRBJ2-2; 13 bases agree with TRBD2. CDR3 length equals 17 residues. Per germline, CDR1 SGHVS and CDR2 FQNEAQ. V was clipped by 4 bases and J by 5 bases; unmatched bases: 7. Written as DNA, the CDR3 is TGTGCCAGCAGCTCCGGACTAGCGGGAGTCTTAACCGGGGAGCTGTTTTTT. It yields the protein CASSSGLAGVLTGELFF.

The genes are TRBV7-2 and TRBJ2-3, with 10 bases aligning to TRBD2. CDR3 length: 15 amino acids. The ends lost 5 bases at V and 4 bases at J; junction bases unmatched: 6. The V gene's germline CDR1 is SGHTA and CDR2 FQGNSA. The CDR3 sequence: CASSRASGGADTQYF. As DNA, the CDR3 is TGTGCCAGCAGCCGAGCTAGCGGGGGCGCAGATACGCAGTATTTT. The full variable domain, with the rest looked up from reference TRBV7-2 and TRBJ2-3, is GAGVSQSPSNKVTEKGKDVELRCDPISGHTALYWYRQSLGQGLEFLIYFQGNSAPDKSGLPSDRFSAERTGGSVSTLTIQRTQQEDSAVYLCASSRASGGADTQYFGPGTRLTVL.

This clonotype turned up a few times. This chain uses TRBV9 with TRBJ2-1; D is perhaps TRBD2 (5 bases). Trimming left V 7 bases short and J 8 bases short, with 10 bases between. The CDR3 is made up of 11 amino acids. In germline, CDR1 is SGDLS, CDR2 YYNGEE. CDR3 sequence: CASSEGYEQFF. The CDR3 bases are TGTGCCAGCTCTGAGGGCTATGAGCAGTTCTTC. The whole variable domain, remainder taken from reference TRBV9 and TRBJ2-1, is DSGVTQTPKHLITATGQRVTLRCSPRSGDLSVYWYQQSLDQGLQFLIQYYNGEERAKGNILERFSAQQFPDLHSELNLSSLELGDSALYFCASSEGYEQFFGPGTRLTVL.

The rearrangement joins TRBV11-1 to TRBJ2-3; 13 bases fit TRBD2. The ends lost 5 bases at V and 2 bases at J; junction bases unmatched: 4. The CDR3 length is 16 residues. Germline CDR1 and CDR2: SGHAT and FQDESV (reference sequence). The CDR3 spells CASSHGLAGVTDTQYF. The CDR3 coding sequence is TGTGCCAGCAGCCATGGACTAGCGGGGGTCACAGATACGCAGTATTTT. The full variable domain, rest sourced from reference TRBV11-1 and TRBJ2-3, is EAEVAQSPRYKITEKSQAVAFWCDPISGHATLYWYRQILGQGPELLVQFQDESVVDDSQLPKDRFSAERLKGVDSTLKIQPAELGDSAMYLCASSHGLAGVTDTQYFGPGTRLTVL.

V and J are TRBV18 and TRBJ2-1; the match to TRBD1 covers 7 bases. The germline V gene encodes CDR1 KGHSH and CDR2 LQKENI. There are 14 residues in the CDR3. Trimming removed 6 bases from V and 8 bases from J; junction bases left unmatched: 10. CDR3 loop: CASSEGAARDEQFF. The CDR3 nucleotides read TGTGCCAGCTCTGAGGGGGCGGCCCGGGATGAGCAGTTCTTC.

The chain joins TRBV10-3 to TRBJ1-5; no definite D call. The CDR3 length is 14 residues. Germline CDR1 ENHRY, CDR2 SYGVKD. V lost 4 bases, J lost 3 bases, and 10 bases lay in between. The CDR3 region has the DNA TGTGCCATCAGTGGGGCGAGGGTCAATCAGCCCCAGCATTTT. Its protein is CAISGARVNQPQHF.

Comments on this clonotype: An end of the junction does not agree with germline; a read error may underlie this. The genes are TRBV6-4 and TRBJ2-1, with TRBD1 as a possible D gene (6 bases). CDR3 length: 14 residues. Germline values: CDR1 MRHNA, CDR2 SNTAGT. The CDR3 sequence is CASSPRDTYNKQFF. The CDR3 DNA sequence: TGTGCCAGCAGTCCTCGGGACACCTACAATAAGCAGTTCTTC.

V and J are TRBV20-1 and TRBJ2-3, with D perhaps TRBD2 (6 bases). Germline-derived CDR1 and CDR2 are DFQATT and SNEGSKA (reference sequence). V was cut by 8 bases and J by 6 bases, with 21 bases left in between. The CDR3 loop spans 14 amino acids. The CDR3 nucleotides read TGCAGTTCATCTCTACGGGAGAGGGGCGATACGCAGTATTTT. Residues: CSSSLRERGDTQYF.

Regarding this clonotype: At one of its ends the junction is not consistent with the germline gene, which may arise from a read error. The chain combines TRBV10-3 with TRBJ2-7; 10 nucleotides match TRBD2. CDR1 is ENHRY and CDR2 is SYGVKD in the germline V gene. CDR3 length: 16 residues. The CDR3 spells CAISESSGRAPYGQYF. CDR3 nucleotides: TGTGCCATCAGTGAGTCGAGCGGGAGGGCCCCCTACGGGCAGTACTTC.

Concerning this clonotype itself: Sequence at one end of the junction differs from germline and may be a read error. The chain joins TRBV7-6 to TRBJ2-1; 7 nucleotides align to TRBD2. Germline CDR1 is SGHVS and CDR2 is FNYEAQ. CDR3 size: 16 residues. The CDR3 DNA is TGTGCCAGCAGCGGGGAGGGGAAGAGCTCCTATAATGAGCAGTTCTTC. It encodes CASSGEGKSSYNEQFF.

This clonotype was recorded a few times. This could be a read error, since a much larger clone is one nucleotide away. The CDR3 sequence is CSVYRGAGYTDTQYF. CDR3 DNA: TGCAGCGTCTATAGGGGAGCGGGGTACACAGATACGCAGTATTTT. The chain is built from TRBV29-1 and TRBJ2-3; 7 nucleotides match TRBD2. Germline V CDR1 and CDR2: SQVTM, ANQGSEA. The CDR3 has 15 amino acids. Trimming at V came to 6 bases and at J to 2 bases, leaving 11 bases not matched to a gene.

The V and J genes are TRBV14 and TRBJ2-5; TRBD2 is a possible D gene (6 bases). Between the trimmed V and J ends, which lost 1 base and 4 bases, there was a span of 13 bases. Germline CDR1 reads SGHDN; CDR2 reads FVKESK. The CDR3 runs to 15 residues. The CDR3 region has the DNA TGTGCCAGCAGCCAAGGCACCGGGACTGCAGAGACCCAGTACTTC. Its translation is CASSQGTGTAETQYF.

The chain recombines TRBV14 with TRBJ2-2; tentatively, D is TRBD1 or TRBD2 (7 bases each). Germline CDR1 and CDR2: SGHDN and FVKESK. CDR3 length: 17 amino acids. Trimming pared 1 base from V and 3 bases from J, leaving 15 bases between. The CDR3 spells CASSQVGGAGDTGELFF. The DNA for the CDR3 is TGTGCCAGCAGCCAAGTAGGGGGCGCGGGGGACACCGGGGAGCTGTTTTTT.